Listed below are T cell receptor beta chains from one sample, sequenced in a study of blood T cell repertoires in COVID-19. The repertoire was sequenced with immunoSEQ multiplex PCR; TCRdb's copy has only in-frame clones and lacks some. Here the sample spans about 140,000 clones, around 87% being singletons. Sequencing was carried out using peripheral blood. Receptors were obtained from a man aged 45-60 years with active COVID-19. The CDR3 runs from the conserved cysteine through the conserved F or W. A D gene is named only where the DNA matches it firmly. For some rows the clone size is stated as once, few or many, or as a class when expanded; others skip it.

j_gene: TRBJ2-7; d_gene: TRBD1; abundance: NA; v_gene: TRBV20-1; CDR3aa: CSASIRTGVGYEQYF; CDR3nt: TGCAGTGCTAGTATCAGGACAGGGGTTGGCTACGAGCAGTACTTC
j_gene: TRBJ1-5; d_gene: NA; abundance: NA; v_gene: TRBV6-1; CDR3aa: CASSEALSNQPQHF; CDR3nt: TGTGCCAGCAGTGAAGCTCTTAGCAATCAGCCCCAGCATTTT
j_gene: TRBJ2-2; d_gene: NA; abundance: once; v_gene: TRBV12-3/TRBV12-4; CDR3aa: CASSPYAGELFF; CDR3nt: TGTGCCAGCAGCCCCTATGCCGGGGAGCTGTTTTTT
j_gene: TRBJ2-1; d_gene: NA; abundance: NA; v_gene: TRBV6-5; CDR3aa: CASRPGGPPYNEQFF; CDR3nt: TGTGCCAGCAGACCCGGGGGTCCCCCCTACAATGAGCAGTTCTTC
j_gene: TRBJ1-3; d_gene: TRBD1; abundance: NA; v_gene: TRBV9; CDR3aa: CASSGGTGKAGNTIYF; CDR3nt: TGTGCCAGCAGCGGCGGGACAGGGAAAGCTGGAAACACCATATATTTT
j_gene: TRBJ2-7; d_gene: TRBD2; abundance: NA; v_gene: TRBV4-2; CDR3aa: CASSQERSGGWYEQYF; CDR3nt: TGTGCCAGCAGCCAAGAAAGGAGCGGGGGTTGGTACGAGCAGTACTTC
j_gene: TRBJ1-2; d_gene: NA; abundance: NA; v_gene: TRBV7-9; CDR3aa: CASSFDSLVPGYTF; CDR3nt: TGTGCCAGCAGCTTTGACTCCCTGGTGCCTGGCTACACCTTC
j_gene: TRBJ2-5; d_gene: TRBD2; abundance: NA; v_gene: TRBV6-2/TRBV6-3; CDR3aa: CASSEPSGGAAQYF; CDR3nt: TGTGCCAGCAGTGAGCCGAGCGGGGGGGCCGCCCAGTACTTC
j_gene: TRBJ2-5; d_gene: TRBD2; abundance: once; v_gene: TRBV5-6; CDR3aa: CASSFRLVAGTKETQYF; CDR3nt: TGTGCCAGCAGCTTCAGGCTGGTAGCGGGGACTAAAGAGACCCAGTACTTC
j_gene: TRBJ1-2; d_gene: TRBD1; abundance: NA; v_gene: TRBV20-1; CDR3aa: CSASPGQLSYGYTF; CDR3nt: TGCAGTGCTAGTCCGGGACAGCTATCCTATGGCTACACCTTC
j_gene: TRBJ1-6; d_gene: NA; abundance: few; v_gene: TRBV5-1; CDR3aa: CASSLAAGYLSPLHF; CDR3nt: TGCGCCAGCAGCTTGGCCGCAGGGTATCTTTCACCCCTCCACTTT
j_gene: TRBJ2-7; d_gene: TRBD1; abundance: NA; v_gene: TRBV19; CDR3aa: CASSIGQGVYEQYF; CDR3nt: TGTGCCAGTAGTATCGGACAGGGGGTCTACGAGCAGTACTTC
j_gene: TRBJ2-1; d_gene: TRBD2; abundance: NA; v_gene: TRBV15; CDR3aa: CATSSARTSGGGNEQFF; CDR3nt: TGTGCCACCAGCAGCGCCCGGACTAGCGGGGGGGGGAATGAGCAGTTCTTC
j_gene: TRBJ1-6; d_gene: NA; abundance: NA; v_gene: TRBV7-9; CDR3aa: CASSYLGGDSPLHF; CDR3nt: TGTGCCAGCAGCTACTTGGGGGGAGATTCACCCCTCCACTTT
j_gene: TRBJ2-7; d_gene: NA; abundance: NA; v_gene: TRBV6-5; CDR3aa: CASSSNTGRGYEQYF; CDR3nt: TGTGCCAGCAGTTCCAACACCGGAAGAGGCTACGAGCAGTACTTC
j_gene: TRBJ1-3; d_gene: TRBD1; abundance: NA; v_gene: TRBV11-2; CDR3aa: CASSLEGAHSGNTIYF; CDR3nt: TGTGCCAGCAGCTTGGAGGGGGCCCACTCTGGAAACACCATATATTTT
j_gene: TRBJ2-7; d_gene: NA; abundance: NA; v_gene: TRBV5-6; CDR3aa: CASSTLQGNEQYF; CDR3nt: TGTGCCAGCAGCACACTACAGGGAAACGAGCAGTACTTC
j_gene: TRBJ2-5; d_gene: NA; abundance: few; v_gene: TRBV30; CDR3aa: CAWSLTSQETQYF; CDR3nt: TGTGCCTGGAGTTTAACTAGCCAAGAGACCCAGTACTTC
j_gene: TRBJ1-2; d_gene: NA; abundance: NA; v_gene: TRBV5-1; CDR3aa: CASSLGIQANYGYTF; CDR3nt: TGCGCCAGCAGCTTGGGGATACAGGCTAACTATGGCTACACCTTC
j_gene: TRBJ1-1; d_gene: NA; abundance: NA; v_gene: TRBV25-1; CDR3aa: CASSEYEGFAEAFF; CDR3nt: TGTGCCAGCAGTGAATACGAGGGTTTCGCTGAAGCTTTCTTT
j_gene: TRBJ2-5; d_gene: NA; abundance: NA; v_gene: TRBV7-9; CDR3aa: CASSTGETQYF; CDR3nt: TGTGCCAGCAGCACGGGGGAGACCCAGTACTTC
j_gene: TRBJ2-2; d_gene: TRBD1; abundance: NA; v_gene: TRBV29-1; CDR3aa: CSVGQGIGGELFF; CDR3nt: TGCAGCGTTGGACAGGGCATTGGCGGGGAGCTGTTTTTT
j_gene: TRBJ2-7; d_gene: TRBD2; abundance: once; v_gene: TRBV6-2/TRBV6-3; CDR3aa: CASSPPGLGAYEQYF; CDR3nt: TGTGCCAGCAGCCCCCCGGGACTAGGGGCCTACGAGCAGTACTTC
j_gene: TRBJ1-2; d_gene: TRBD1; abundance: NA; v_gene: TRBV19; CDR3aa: CASSTGTGHDYGYTF; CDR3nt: TGTGCCAGTAGCACCGGGACAGGGCATGACTATGGCTACACCTTC
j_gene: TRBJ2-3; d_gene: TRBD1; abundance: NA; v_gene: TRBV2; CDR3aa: CASSEAGTGYTDTQYF; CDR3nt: TGTGCCAGCAGTGAAGCGGGGACAGGGTACACAGATACGCAGTATTTT
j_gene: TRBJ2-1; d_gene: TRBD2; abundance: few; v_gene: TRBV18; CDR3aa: CASSPAGGPHEQFF; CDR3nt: TGTGCCAGCTCCCCTGCGGGGGGGCCCCATGAGCAGTTCTTC
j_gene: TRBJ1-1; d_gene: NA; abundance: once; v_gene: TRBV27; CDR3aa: CASSLGADITFF; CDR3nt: TGTGCCAGCAGTTTGGGGGCGGATATAACTTTCTTT
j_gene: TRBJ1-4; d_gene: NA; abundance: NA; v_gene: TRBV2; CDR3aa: CASSAGNTANEKLFF; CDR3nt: TGTGCCAGCAGCGCAGGGAACACAGCTAATGAAAAACTGTTTTTT
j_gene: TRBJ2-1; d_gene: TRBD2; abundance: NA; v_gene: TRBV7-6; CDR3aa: CASSPSGTYNEQFF; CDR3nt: TGTGCCAGCAGCCCGAGCGGGACCTACAATGAGCAGTTCTTC